This TCR beta chain emerged from a study of shared clonotypes between healthy human individuals (dated by TCRdb to 2020 to 2021). The study in broad terms: The cohort comprised two women and three men aged 18 to 49 years. For each donor, CD4 naive and CD4 memory were each given three plates, CD8 naive was given two plates, and CD8 memory was given one plate. To estimate repertoire size and how much clonotypes are shared between individuals, the study performed deep sequencing of blood TCR repertoires from 4 to 6 healthy adults. Libraries were prepared and TCR repertoires were sequenced by different laboratories using diverse techniques, in order to increase sequencing depth and limit assay-specific biases. Per donor, leukapheresis produced somewhere between about 0.94 and 10 billion PBMCs.

For the CD8 naive samples, CD45RO-negative cells were positively selected for CCR7, yielding a CD45RA+CCR7+ population from which TemRA cells were excluded. Donors were healthy HIV-negative adults with no recently reported acute infections or vaccinations. Only Caucasian adults living in Nashville, Tennessee, USA were represented among the donors. After blood collection by leukapheresis, PBMCs were isolated using Ficoll-Histopaque density gradient centrifugation and then cryopreserved in the vapor phase of liquid nitrogen. Analytical flow cytometry was used to check the purity and quantity of every magnetically sorted T cell population. Genomic DNA was isolated from every sorted fraction and measured by UV absorbance on a Nanodrop 2000c. Of note for this clone: What this receptor recognizes is not known. No quality values exist for individual bases; no much larger clone is one base distant.

Using the deep immunoSEQ assay, multiplex PCR amplified TCR CDR3 regions from genomic DNA. Extracted genomic DNA from each cell subset was spread evenly across all wells of several immunoSEQ 96-well plates, with each plate serving as a replicate. For sorted subsets, each replicate PCR was loaded with approximately 0.2 ug genomic DNA, equivalent to 30,000 or so T cell genomes. Purified libraries were measured with a Qubit 3.0 fluorometer, size-checked on a Bioanalyzer 2100, and measured again with the KAPA Library Quantification kit. Every immunoSEQ 96-well plate was sequenced on a dedicated single-read 150-cycle Illumina NextSeq 550 flow cell. In the paper's pipeline: Because the immunoSEQ output included only junctional sequences and no quality scores, the filtering could not be the same as the filtering used for full-length reads. To assign V/J genes and CDR3, sequences were annotated against IMGT germline references using PyIR, a Python wrapper for IgBLAST v1.9. Reads with weak V/J assignments (E-value above 1e-6), missing CDR3, stop codons, out-of-frame junctions, or ambiguous translated residues were removed. V3J clonotypes were defined as sequences sharing the same inferred V gene, J gene, and CDR3 amino acid sequence. To compute the percentage overlap between repertoires, the number of shared unique clonotypes was divided by the size of the smaller repertoire. Richness of each repertoire was evaluated using RTK rarefaction, the Chao1 estimator, and Recon v2.1 estimates of unobserved clonotypes. For all TCRbeta clonotypes obtained by the gDNA method from a few donors, generation probabilities were computed with OLGA. In its TCRdb copy, this immuneACCESS table keeps in-frame sequences only and misses some clones. Where compared with another copy, unresolved V genes explain less than half of these, and the others have no known cause. That table gives V, J and clone size, and the DNA gave D and trimming. The sample table contains 550,000 to 750,000 clones; only one count was recorded for about 90% of them. The ten largest account for 24% of the sample.

The CDR3 runs 12 amino acids, cysteine and phenylalanine included. Here the CDR3 DNA is all that survives: 36 bases in frame from base 1. The germline V gene yields SQVTM for CDR1 and ANQGSEA for CDR2. V loses 7 bases, J loses 2 bases, and the germline ends lie 11 bases apart. Study-level results and caveats: Even with the large sequencing depth, rarefaction of the sorted-subset datasets indicated that sequencing was incomplete. About 5% of naive CD4, 3.5% of naive CD8, around 2.3% of memory CD4, and approximately 0.4% of memory CD8 clonotypes were shared across several donors. Based on pairwise subsampling, the degree of clonotype sharing among donors was expected to be affected by sequencing depth. Because the study included only a small number of donors, the genetic and exposure-history diversity represented was limited. Naive subsets generally had larger estimated clonotype richness than memory subsets. Sampling was restricted to blood, and TCR repertoires in tissue are likely to differ from TCR repertoires in blood. Compared with non-shared clonotypes, clonotypes shared by all four sorted-subset donors had higher generation probabilities.

The sequenced material came from naive CD8+ T cells sorted from blood. This sample's cell subset or site label indicates: CD45RA+CCR7+. This clonotype originated in a man aged 25-40 years in good health. Recombination joined TRBV29-1 with TRBJ2-5; TRBD1 is possibly the D segment (6 matching bases). The nucleotide sequence is TGCAGCGGAACAGGGTTACAAGAGACCCAGTACTTC. The resulting protein is CSGTGLQETQYF.